This T cell receptor beta chain was recorded in a study of blood T cell repertoires in COVID-19. The germline gives CDR1 LNHDA, CDR2 SQIVND (reference sequence). This CDR3 comprises 14 residues. V was trimmed by 6 bases and J by 5 bases, leaving 11 bases between them. Libraries were prepared by immunoSEQ multiplex PCR; TCRdb keeps only in-frame clonotypes and omits some of them. The sample includes roughly 230,000 clones, around four fifths of them seen just once. The sequenced sample consisted of peripheral blood. The sequence derives from a woman aged 80 or over with COVID-19, enrolled during active disease. The chain couples TRBV19 to TRBJ1-6, with D possibly TRBD1 on 5 matching bases. The DNA for the CDR3 is TGTGCCAGTAGGTGGGGGGAAAATAATTCACCCCTCCACTTT. Translation gives CASRWGENNSPLHF.